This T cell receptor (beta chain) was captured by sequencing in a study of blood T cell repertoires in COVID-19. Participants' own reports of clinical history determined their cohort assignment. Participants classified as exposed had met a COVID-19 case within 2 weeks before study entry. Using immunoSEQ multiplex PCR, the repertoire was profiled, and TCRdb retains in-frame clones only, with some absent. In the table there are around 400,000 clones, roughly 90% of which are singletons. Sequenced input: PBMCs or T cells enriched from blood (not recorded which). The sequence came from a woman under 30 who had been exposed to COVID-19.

The CDR3 coding sequence is TGCGCCAGCACATCCACCGGGGAGGCCTATGGGAGTCTCACAGATACGCAGTATTTT. It encodes CASTSTGEAYGSLTDTQYF. V gene TRBV5-1 combines with J gene TRBJ2-3; D might be TRBD2 (6 bases). The germline gives CDR1 SGHRS, CDR2 YFSETQ. The germline V and J ends were trimmed by 6 bases and 2 bases, with 28 bases remaining between them. The CDR3 is made up of 19 amino acids.